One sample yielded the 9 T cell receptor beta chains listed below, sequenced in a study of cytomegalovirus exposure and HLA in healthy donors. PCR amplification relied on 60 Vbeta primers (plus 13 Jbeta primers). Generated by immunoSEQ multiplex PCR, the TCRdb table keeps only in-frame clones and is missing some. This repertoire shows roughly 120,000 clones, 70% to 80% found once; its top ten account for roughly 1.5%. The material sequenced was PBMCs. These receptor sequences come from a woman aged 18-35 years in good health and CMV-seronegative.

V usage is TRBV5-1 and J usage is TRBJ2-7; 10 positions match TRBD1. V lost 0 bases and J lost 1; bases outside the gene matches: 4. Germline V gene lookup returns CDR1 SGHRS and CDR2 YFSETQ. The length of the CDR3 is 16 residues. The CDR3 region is CASSLEGQGVSYEQYF. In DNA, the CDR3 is TGCGCCAGCAGCTTGGAAGGACAGGGGGTATCCTACGAGCAGTACTTC. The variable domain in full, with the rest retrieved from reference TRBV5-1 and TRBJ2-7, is KAGVTQTPRYLIKTRGQQVTLSCSPISGHRSVSWYQQTPGQGLQFLFEYFSETQRNKGNFPGRFSGRQFSNSRSEMNVSTLELGDSALYLCASSLEGQGVSYEQYFGPGTRLTVT.

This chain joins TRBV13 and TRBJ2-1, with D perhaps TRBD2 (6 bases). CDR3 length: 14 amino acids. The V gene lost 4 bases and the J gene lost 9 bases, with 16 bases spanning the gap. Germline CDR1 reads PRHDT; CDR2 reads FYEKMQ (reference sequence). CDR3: CASSSGPGVGEQFF. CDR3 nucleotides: TGTGCCAGCAGCTCGGGACCGGGGGTTGGTGAGCAGTTCTTC.

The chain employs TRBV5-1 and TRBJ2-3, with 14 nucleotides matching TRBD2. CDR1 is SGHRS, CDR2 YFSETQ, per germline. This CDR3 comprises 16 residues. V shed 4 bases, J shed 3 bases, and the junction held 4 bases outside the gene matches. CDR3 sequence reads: CASSLTSGGATDTQYF. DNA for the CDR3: TGCGCCAGCAGCCTGACTAGCGGGGGGGCAACAGATACGCAGTATTTT.

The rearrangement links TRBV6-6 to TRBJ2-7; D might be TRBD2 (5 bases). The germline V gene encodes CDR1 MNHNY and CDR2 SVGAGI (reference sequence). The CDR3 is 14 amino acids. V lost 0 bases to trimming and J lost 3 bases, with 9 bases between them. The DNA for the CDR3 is TGTGCCAGCAGTTACTCTAGCGCGGTCTACGAGCAGTACTTC. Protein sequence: CASSYSSAVYEQYF.

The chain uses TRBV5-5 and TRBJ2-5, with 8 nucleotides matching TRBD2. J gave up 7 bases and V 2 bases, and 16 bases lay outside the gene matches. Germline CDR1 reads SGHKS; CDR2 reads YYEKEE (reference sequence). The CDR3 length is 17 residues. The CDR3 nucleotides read TGTGCCAGCAGCTTTCGGGCGGGAGGCGACGACCCGTGGACCCAGTACTTC. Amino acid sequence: CASSFRAGGDDPWTQYF.

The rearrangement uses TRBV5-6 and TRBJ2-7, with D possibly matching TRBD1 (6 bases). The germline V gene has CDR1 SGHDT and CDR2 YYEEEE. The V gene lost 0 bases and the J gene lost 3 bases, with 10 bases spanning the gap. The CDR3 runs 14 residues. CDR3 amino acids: CASSLDRGNYEQYF. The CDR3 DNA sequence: TGTGCCAGCAGCTTGGATAGGGGGAACTACGAGCAGTACTTC. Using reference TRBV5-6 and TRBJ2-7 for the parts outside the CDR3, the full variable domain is DAGVTQSPTHLIKTRGQQVTLRCSPKSGHDTVSWYQQALGQGPQFIFQYYEEEERQRGNFPDRFSGHQFPNYSSELNVNALLLGDSALYLCASSLDRGNYEQYFGPGTRLTVT.

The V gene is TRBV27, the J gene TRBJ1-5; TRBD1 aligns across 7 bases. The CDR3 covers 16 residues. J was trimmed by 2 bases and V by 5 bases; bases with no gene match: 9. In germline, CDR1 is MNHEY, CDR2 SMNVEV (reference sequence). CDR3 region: CASSPRQGQGNQPQHF. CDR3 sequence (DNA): TGTGCCAGCAGTCCCCGACAGGGCCAGGGCAATCAGCCCCAGCATTTT.

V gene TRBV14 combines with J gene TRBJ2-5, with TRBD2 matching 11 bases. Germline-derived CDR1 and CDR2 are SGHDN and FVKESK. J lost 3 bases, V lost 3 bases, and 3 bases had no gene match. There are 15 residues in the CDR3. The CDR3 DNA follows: TGTGCCAGCAGCCAGATACTAGCGGGGGAAGAGACCCAGTACTTC. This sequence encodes CASSQILAGEETQYF.

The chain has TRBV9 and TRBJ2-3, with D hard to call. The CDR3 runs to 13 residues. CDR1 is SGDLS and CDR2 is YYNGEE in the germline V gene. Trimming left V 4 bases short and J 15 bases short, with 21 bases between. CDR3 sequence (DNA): TGTGCCAGCAGCTCCCTCCCCCCAGACAATCTTTATTTT. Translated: CASSSLPPDNLYF.